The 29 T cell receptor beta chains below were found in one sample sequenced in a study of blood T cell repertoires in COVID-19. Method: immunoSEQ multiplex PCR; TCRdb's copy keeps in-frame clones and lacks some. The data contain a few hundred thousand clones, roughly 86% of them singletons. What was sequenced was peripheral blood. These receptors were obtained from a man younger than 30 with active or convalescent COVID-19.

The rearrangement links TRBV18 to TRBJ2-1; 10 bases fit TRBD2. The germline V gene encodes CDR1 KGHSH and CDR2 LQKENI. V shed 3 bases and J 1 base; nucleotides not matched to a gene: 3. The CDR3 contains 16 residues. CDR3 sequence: CASSPALAGSYNEQFF. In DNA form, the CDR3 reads TGTGCCAGCTCACCGGCACTAGCGGGATCCTACAATGAGCAGTTCTTC.

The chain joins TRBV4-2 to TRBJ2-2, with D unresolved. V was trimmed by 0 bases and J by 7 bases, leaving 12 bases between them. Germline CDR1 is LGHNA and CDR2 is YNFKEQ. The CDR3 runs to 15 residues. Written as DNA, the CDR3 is TGTGCCAGCAGCCAAGATCGGCAGGTGGTCGGGGAGCTGTTTTTT. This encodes CASSQDRQVVGELFF.

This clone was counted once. The CDR3 protein is CASSAGTAYEQYF. DNA for the CDR3: TGCGCCAGCAGCGCCGGGACAGCATACGAGCAGTACTTC. The rearrangement links TRBV5-1 to TRBJ2-7, with 7 bases fitting TRBD1. J lost 4 bases, V lost 4 bases, and 5 bases had no gene match. The length of the CDR3 is 13 residues. Germline lookup yields CDR1 SGHRS and CDR2 YFSETQ.

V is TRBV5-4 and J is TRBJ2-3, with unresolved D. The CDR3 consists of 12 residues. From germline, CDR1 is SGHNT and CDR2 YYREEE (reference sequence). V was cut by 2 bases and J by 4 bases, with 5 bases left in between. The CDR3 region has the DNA TGTGCCAGCAGCTTCAGGCCAGATACGCAGTATTTT. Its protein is CASSFRPDTQYF.

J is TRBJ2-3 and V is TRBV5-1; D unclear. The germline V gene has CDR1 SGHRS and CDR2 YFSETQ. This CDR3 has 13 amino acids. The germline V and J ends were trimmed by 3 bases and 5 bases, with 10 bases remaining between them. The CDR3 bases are TGCGCCAGCAGCTCAGGTACGGAAGATACGCAGTATTTT. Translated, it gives CASSSGTEDTQYF.

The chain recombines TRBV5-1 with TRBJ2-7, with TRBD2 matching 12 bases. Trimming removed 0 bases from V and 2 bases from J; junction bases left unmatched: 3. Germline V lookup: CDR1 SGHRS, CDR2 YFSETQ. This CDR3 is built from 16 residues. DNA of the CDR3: TGCGCCAGCAGCTTGGGGACTAGCGGGGAAACCTACGAGCAGTACTTC. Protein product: CASSLGTSGETYEQYF.

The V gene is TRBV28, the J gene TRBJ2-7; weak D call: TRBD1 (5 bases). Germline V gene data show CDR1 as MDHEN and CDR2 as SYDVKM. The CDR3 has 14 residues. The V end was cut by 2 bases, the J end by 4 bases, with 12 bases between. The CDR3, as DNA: TGTGCCAGCAGTTTAGGGGCAAATCAGTACGAGCAGTACTTC. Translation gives CASSLGANQYEQYF.

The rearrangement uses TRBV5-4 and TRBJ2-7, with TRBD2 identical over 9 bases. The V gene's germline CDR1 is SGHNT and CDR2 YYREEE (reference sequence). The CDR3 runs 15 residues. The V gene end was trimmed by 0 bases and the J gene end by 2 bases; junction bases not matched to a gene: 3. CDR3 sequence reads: CASSLASGAAYEQYF. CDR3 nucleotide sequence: TGTGCCAGCAGCTTGGCTAGCGGGGCCGCCTACGAGCAGTACTTC.

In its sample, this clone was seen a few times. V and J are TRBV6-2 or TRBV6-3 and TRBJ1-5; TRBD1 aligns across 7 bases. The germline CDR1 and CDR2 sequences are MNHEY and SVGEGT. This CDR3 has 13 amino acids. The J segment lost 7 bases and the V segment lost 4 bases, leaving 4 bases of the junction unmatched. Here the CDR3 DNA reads TGTGCCAGCAGTTTAGACAGGGTACAGCCCCAGCATTTT. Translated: CASSLDRVQPQHF.

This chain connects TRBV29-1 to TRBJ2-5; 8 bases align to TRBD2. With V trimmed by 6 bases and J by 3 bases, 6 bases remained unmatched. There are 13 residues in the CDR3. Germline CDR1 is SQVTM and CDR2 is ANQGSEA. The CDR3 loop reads CSVRGTSKETQYF. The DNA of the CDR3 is TGCAGCGTGCGTGGGACTAGTAAAGAGACCCAGTACTTC.

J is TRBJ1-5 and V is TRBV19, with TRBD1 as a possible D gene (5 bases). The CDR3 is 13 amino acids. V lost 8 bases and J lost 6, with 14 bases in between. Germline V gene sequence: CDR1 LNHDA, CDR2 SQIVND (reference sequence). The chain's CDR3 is CASSYRSGQPQHF. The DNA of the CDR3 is TGTGCCAGTTCTTACAGGTCAGGTCAGCCCCAGCATTTT.

Here the CDR3 DNA reads TGTGCCAGCAGTTTGTTTCCCCTAGATGAGCAGTTCTTC. It yields the protein CASSLFPLDEQFF. The chain uses TRBV12-3 or TRBV12-4 and TRBJ2-1; no reliable D call. Trimming left V 3 bases short and J 8 bases short, with 11 bases between. The CDR3 covers 13 residues.

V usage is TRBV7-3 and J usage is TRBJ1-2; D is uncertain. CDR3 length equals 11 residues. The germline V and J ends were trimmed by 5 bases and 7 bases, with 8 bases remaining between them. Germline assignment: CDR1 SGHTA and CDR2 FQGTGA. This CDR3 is CASSPSGGYTF. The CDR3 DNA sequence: TGTGCCAGCAGCCCCTCGGGTGGCTACACCTTC. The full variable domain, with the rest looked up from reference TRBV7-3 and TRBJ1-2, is GAGVSQTPSNKVTEKGKYVELRCDPISGHTALYWYRQSLGQGPEFLIYFQGTGAADDSGLPNDRFFAVRPEGSVSTLKIQRTERGDSAVYLCASSPSGGYTFGSGTRLTVV.

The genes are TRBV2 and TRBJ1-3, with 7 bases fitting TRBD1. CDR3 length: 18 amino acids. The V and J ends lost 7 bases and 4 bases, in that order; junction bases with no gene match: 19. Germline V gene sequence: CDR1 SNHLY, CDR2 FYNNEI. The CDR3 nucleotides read TGTGCCAGCAAAGGACTCCGGGACAGAGGGCCCCGCGGAAACACCATATATTTT. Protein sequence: CASKGLRDRGPRGNTIYF.

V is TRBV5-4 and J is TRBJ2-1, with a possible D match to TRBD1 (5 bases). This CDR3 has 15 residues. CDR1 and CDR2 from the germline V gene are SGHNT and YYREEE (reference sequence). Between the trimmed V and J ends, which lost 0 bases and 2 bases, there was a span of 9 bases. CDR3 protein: CASSLAWTPYNEQFF. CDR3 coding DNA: TGTGCCAGCAGCTTGGCCTGGACACCCTACAATGAGCAGTTCTTC.

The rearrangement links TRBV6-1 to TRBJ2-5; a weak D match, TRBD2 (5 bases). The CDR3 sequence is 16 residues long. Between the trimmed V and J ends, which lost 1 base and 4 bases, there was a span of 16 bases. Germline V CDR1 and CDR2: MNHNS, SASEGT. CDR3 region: CASSEVGGLLGETQYF. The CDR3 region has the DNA TGTGCCAGCAGTGAAGTTGGAGGCCTATTGGGAGAGACCCAGTACTTC.

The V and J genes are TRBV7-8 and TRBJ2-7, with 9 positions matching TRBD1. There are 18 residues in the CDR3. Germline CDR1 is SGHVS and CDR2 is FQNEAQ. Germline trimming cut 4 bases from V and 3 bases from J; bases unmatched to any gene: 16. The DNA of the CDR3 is TGTGCCAGCAGCTATGGACAATACACGGACAGGGGACACTACGAGCAGTACTTC. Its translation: CASSYGQYTDRGHYEQYF.

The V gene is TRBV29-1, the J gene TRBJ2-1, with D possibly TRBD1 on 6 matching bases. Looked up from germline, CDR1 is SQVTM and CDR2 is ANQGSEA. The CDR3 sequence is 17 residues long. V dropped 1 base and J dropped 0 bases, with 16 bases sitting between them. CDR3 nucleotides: TGCAGCGTTGAAGCAACCCCTGACAGGAGCTCCTACAATGAGCAGTTCTTC. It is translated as CSVEATPDRSSYNEQFF.

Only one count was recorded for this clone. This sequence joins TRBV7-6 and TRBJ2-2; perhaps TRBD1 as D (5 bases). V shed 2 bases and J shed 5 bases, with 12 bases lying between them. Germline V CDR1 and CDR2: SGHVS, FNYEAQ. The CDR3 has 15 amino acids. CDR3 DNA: TGTGCCAGCAGCTTATGGGTACAGGCAACCGGGGAGCTGTTTTTT. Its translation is CASSLWVQATGELFF.

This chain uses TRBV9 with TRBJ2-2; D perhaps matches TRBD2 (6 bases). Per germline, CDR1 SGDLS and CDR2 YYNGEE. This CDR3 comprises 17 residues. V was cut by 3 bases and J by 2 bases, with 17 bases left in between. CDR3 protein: CASSAPGLAPNTGELFF. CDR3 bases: TGTGCCAGCAGCGCACCCGGCCTAGCGCCAAACACCGGGGAGCTGTTTTTT.

As DNA, the CDR3 is TGTGCCAGCTCACCACTCCAGACAACGCGGAACACTGAAGCTTTCTTT. As protein: CASSPLQTTRNTEAFF. The chain carries TRBV18 and TRBJ1-1; D not resolved. The CDR3 is 16 residues long. The V end lost 1 base, the J end lost 1 base, and 13 bases lay between the germline ends. Germline V gene data show CDR1 as KGHSH and CDR2 as LQKENI.

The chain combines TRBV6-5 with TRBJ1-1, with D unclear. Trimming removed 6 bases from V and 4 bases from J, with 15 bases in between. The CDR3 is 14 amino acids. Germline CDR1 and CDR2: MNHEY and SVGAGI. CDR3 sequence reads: CASRKQWGGTEAFF. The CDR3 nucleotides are TGTGCCAGCAGGAAACAGTGGGGAGGCACTGAAGCTTTCTTT.

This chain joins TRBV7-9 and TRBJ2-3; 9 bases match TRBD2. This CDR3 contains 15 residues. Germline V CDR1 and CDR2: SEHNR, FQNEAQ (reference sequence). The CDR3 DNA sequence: TGTGCTCTAGCGGGATTCACTTCGGTCCCAGATACGCAGTATTTT. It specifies CALAGFTSVPDTQYF.

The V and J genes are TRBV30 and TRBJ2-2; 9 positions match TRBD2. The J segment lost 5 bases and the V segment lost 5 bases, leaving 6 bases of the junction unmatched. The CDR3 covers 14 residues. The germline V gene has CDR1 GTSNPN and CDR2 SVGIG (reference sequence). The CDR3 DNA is TGTGCCTGGGGGCGGGAGGGCCGGACCGGGGAGCTGTTTTTT. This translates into CAWGREGRTGELFF.

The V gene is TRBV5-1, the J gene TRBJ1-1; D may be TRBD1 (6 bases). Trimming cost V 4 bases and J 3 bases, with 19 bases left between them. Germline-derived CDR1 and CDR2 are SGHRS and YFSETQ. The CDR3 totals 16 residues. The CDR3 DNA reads TGCGCCAGCAGCGCCGGACAGTCCGGCCGTTACACTGAAGCTTTCTTT. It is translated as CASSAGQSGRYTEAFF.

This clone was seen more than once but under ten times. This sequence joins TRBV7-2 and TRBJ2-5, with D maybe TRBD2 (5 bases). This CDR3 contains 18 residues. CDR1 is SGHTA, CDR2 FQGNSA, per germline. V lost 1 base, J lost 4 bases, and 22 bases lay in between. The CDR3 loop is CASSLGGFRGVVRETQYF. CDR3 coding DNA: TGTGCCAGCAGCTTAGGAGGTTTTCGGGGAGTGGTTCGAGAGACCCAGTACTTC.

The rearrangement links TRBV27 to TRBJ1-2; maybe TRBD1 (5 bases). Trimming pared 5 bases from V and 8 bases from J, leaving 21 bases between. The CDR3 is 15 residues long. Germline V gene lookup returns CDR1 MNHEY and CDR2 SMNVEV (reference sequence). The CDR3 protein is CASSPGTFLIPGYTF. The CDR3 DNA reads TGTGCCAGCAGTCCCGGGACTTTCCTCATCCCCGGCTACACCTTC.

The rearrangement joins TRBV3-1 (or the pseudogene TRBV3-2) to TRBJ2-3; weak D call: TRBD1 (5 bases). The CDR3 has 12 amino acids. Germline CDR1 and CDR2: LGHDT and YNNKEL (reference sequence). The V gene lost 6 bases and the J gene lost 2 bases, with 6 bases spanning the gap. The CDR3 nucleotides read TGTGCCAGCAGGGACAACACAGATACGCAGTATTTT. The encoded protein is CASRDNTDTQYF.

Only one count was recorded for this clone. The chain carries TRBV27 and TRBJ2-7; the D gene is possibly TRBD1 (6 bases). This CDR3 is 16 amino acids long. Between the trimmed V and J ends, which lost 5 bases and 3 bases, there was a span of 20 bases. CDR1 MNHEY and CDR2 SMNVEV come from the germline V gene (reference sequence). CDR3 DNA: TGTGCCAGCAGTCCCTCCACCAGGGGCGGCATCTACGAGCAGTACTTC. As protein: CASSPSTRGGIYEQYF.